The rows below give T cell receptor beta chains drawn from one sample of a study of beta chain features in type 1 diabetes. Profiling relied on immunoSEQ multiplex PCR, and the TCRdb table lists in-frame clones only, not all of them. The table includes a few hundred thousand clones, approximately 12% detected once. The sample was naive CD4+ T cells from blood. Receptors originate from a young woman with type 1 diabetes. CDR3s include the opening cysteine and the closing phenylalanine or tryptophan. The D gene is left open where the match is weak. Size values are once, few and many counts, or a class for expanded clones, and some rows have none.

V gene	J gene	D gene	clone size	CDR3 protein	CDR3 DNA
TRBV4-1	TRBJ2-1	TRBD2	-	CASSQEQAGVRNEQFF	TGCGCCAGCAGCCAAGAACAAGCGGGAGTTCGGAATGAGCAGTTCTTC
TRBV18	TRBJ1-5	-	-	CASSPGDTDSNQPQHF	TGTGCCAGCTCACCAGGTGACACAGATTCAAATCAGCCCCAGCATTTT
TRBV6-1	TRBJ2-5	-	few	CASSDEPGIETQYF	TGTGCCAGCAGTGATGAGCCAGGGATAGAGACCCAGTACTTC
TRBV5-1	TRBJ2-5	-	-	CASSFDNQETQYF	TGCGCCAGCAGCTTTGACAACCAAGAGACCCAGTACTTC
TRBV29-1	TRBJ2-7	-	few	CSVLGRTLQYF	TGCAGCGTTCTTGGACGGACACTGCAGTACTTC
TRBV30	TRBJ1-2	-	few	CAWSRSGSNYGYTF	TGTGCCTGGAGTAGATCAGGGTCCAACTATGGCTACACCTTC
TRBV14	TRBJ2-2	TRBD1	few	CASSQLQGVWTGELFF	TGTGCCAGCAGCCAACTGCAGGGGGTTTGGACCGGGGAGCTGTTTTTT
TRBV7-9	TRBJ2-1	-	few	CASQPGVHNEQFF	TGTGCCAGCCAGCCAGGGGTCCACAATGAGCAGTTCTTC
TRBV12-5	TRBJ2-3	-	-	CASGLGTSSTDTQYF	TGTGCTAGTGGTTTGGGAACTTCTAGCACAGATACGCAGTATTTT
TRBV28	TRBJ2-7	-	-	CASMPSDRPSYEQYF	TGTGCCAGCATGCCTTCGGACAGACCCTCCTACGAGCAGTACTTC
TRBV6-5	TRBJ1-2	-	-	CASSYSGLTFYGYTF	TGTGCCAGCAGTTACAGCGGACTTACCTTCTATGGCTACACCTTC
TRBV29-1	TRBJ2-1	TRBD2	few	CSVEKAGVWNEQFF	TGCAGCGTTGAAAAAGCGGGAGTATGGAATGAGCAGTTCTTC
TRBV6-5	TRBJ2-5	-	-	CASSYSQRKETQYF	TGTGCCAGCAGTTACTCTCAGCGGAAAGAGACCCAGTACTTC
TRBV18	TRBJ2-1	TRBD2	-	CASSPGAGTHNEQFF	TGTGCCAGCTCACCTGGAGCGGGAACCCACAATGAGCAGTTCTTC
TRBV14	TRBJ1-2	-	few	CASSQDADGYTF	TGTGCCAGCAGCCAAGACGCAGATGGCTACACCTTC
TRBV20-1	TRBJ1-1	-	few	CSGERNTEAFF	TGCAGCGGGGAGCGGAACACTGAAGCTTTCTTT
TRBV7-8	TRBJ1-1	-	few	CASSLAGQLIGAFF	TGTGCCAGCAGCTTAGCGGGCCAGCTAATCGGAGCTTTCTTT
TRBV5-6	TRBJ2-3	TRBD1	few	CASSFGPPRGRTDTQYF	TGTGCCAGCAGCTTCGGCCCGCCGAGGGGGCGCACAGATACGCAGTATTTT
TRBV2	TRBJ2-7	-	-	CASTQRTEHPYEQYF	TGTGCCAGCACCCAGAGGACAGAGCACCCCTACGAGCAGTACTTC
TRBV19	TRBJ1-1	-	few	CASSDYTGNIPFDDRTTEAFF	TGTGCCAGTAGTGACTATACAGGGAATATACCCTTTGATGATCGGACCACTGAAGCTTTCTTT
TRBV9	TRBJ2-7	TRBD1	-	CASSEGAAYEQYF	TGTGCCAGCAGCGAGGGGGCCGCCTACGAGCAGTACTTC
TRBV2	TRBJ1-2	TRBD1	-	CASSEPGQGKANYGYTF	TGTGCCAGCAGTGAACCTGGACAGGGGAAAGCTAACTATGGCTACACCTTC
TRBV5-8	TRBJ1-5	-	few	CASSFGSGVSQPQHF	TGTGCCAGCAGCTTTGGGTCAGGGGTTAGCCAGCCCCAGCATTTT
TRBV28	TRBJ2-4	-	-	CASSSVGGRHKNIQYF	TGTGCCAGCAGTTCCGTCGGGGGGCGGCACAAAAACATTCAGTACTTC
TRBV10-3	TRBJ2-4	-	once	CAISEVGVGKNIQYF	TGTGCCATCAGTGAGGTCGGGGTAGGCAAAAACATTCAGTACTTC
TRBV7-3	TRBJ1-3	-	few	CASSPTGTGNTIYF	TGTGCCAGCAGTCCTACAGGGACTGGAAACACCATATATTTT
TRBV30	TRBJ1-2	TRBD1	-	CAWSPTGGLGYTF	TGTGCCTGGAGTCCTACAGGGGGCCTAGGCTACACCTTC
TRBV5-1	TRBJ2-1	-	few	CASSLDWGEAQFF	TGCGCCAGCAGCTTGGACTGGGGGGAGGCCCAGTTCTTC
TRBV28	TRBJ2-1	TRBD2	few	CASRVRPGLGVWYEQFF	TGTGCCAGCAGGGTCCGGCCGGGACTAGGGGTTTGGTATGAGCAGTTCTTC
TRBV7-2	TRBJ2-1	TRBD1	few	CASSVDRGGEQFF	TGTGCCAGCAGCGTCGACAGGGGCGGTGAGCAGTTCTTC
TRBV15	TRBJ2-3	TRBD1	few	CATSRDKDRGHGTDTQYF	TGTGCCACCAGCAGAGATAAGGACAGGGGGCATGGCACAGATACGCAGTATTTT
TRBV5-1	TRBJ2-1	-	-	CASSAWDFMLNEQFF	TGCGCCAGCAGCGCCTGGGACTTCATGTTGAATGAGCAGTTCTTC
TRBV30	TRBJ2-1	-	-	CAWRGPVNEQFF	TGTGCCTGGAGGGGCCCCGTAAATGAGCAGTTCTTC
TRBV9	TRBJ2-1	-	-	CASSVGSSQWNEQFF	TGTGCCAGCAGCGTAGGGTCTAGCCAATGGAATGAGCAGTTCTTC
TRBV29-1	TRBJ1-1	-	-	CSVEDLARAFF	TGCAGCGTTGAAGATCTAGCCCGAGCTTTCTTT
TRBV5-4	TRBJ2-1	TRBD2	few	CASSQDGGSYNEQFF	TGCGCCAGCAGCCAAGATGGCGGGAGTTACAATGAGCAGTTCTTC
TRBV28	TRBJ2-5	TRBD1	-	CASSRRQGRQTQYF	TGTGCCAGCAGTAGAAGACAGGGACGCCAGACCCAGTACTTC
TRBV19	TRBJ1-4	TRBD1	-	CASRRYGTGAEKLFF	TGTGCCAGTAGACGTTATGGAACAGGGGCAGAAAAACTGTTTTTT
TRBV15	TRBJ2-1	TRBD2	few	CATSRDKGTSGHNEQFF	TGTGCCACCAGCAGAGATAAAGGGACTAGCGGGCACAATGAGCAGTTCTTC
TRBV29-1	TRBJ1-1	TRBD1	few	CSGRDSLEAFF	TGCAGCGGGCGGGACAGCCTCGAAGCTTTCTTT
TRBV10-3	TRBJ2-1	TRBD2	few	CAISEGTSGRNEQFF	TGTGCCATCAGTGAAGGGACTAGCGGGAGAAATGAGCAGTTCTTC
TRBV7-2	TRBJ2-7	-	few	CASSQSASYEQYF	TGTGCCAGCAGTCAGAGCGCCTCCTACGAGCAGTACTTC
TRBV9	TRBJ2-1	TRBD1	few	CASSVGRGPYNEQFF	TGTGCCAGCAGCGTAGGCAGGGGGCCGTACAATGAGCAGTTCTTC
TRBV9	TRBJ2-5	-	few	CASSVKGGGEETQYF	TGTGCCAGCAGCGTAAAGGGAGGGGGAGAAGAGACCCAGTACTTC
TRBV28	TRBJ1-2	-	-	CASRADSSFYGYTF	TGTGCCAGCAGGGCCGACAGCTCTTTCTATGGCTACACCTTC
TRBV7-9	TRBJ2-2	-	-	CASSFLGGSNTGELFF	TGTGCCAGCAGTTTTTTAGGGGGATCGAACACCGGGGAGCTGTTTTTT
TRBV7-2	TRBJ2-1	TRBD1	few	CASSEGGGNYNEQFF	TGTGCCAGCAGCGAAGGGGGCGGTAATTACAATGAGCAGTTCTTC
TRBV7-9	TRBJ1-2	-	-	CASSRRGPALDYGYTF	TGTGCCAGCAGCCGCAGGGGACCCGCACTCGATTATGGCTACACCTTC
TRBV4-2	TRBJ2-7	TRBD2	few	CASSHGWDGTSGSYEQYF	TGTGCCAGCAGCCACGGTTGGGATGGGACTAGCGGGAGTTACGAGCAGTACTTC
TRBV5-4	TRBJ2-4	TRBD1	-	CASSLGTGGIVKNIQYF	TGTGCCAGCAGCTTGGGGACAGGGGGCATCGTGAAAAACATTCAGTACTTC
TRBV20-1	TRBJ1-2	-	few	CSAPEGGYTF	TGCAGTGCGCCGGAGGGTGGCTACACCTTC
TRBV30	TRBJ1-1	-	-	CAWSEVLEAFF	TGTGCCTGGAGCGAAGTACTTGAAGCTTTCTTT